The sequence of this T cell receptor beta chain was determined in a study of T-cell memory formation after mild COVID-19. TCRdb reprocessed the 5' RACE reads with MiXCR, giving one entry per CDR3 protein. The sample contains around 150,000 distinct CDR3 sequences, roughly 28% of which appear only once. CDR1 MNHEY and CDR2 SMNVEV come from the germline V gene (reference sequence). Trimming stripped 0 bases from V and 4 bases from J, with 9 bases between. CDR3 length equals 14 residues. This chain uses TRBV27 with TRBJ1-2; the D is unclear. Sequencing was done on a sample of PBMCs or a T cell subset sorted from them (not recorded which). This receptor was taken from an adult woman who had mild COVID-19 (a few samples of this study predate the infection). Cell type and time point are not known. Here the CDR3 reads CASSLSTDSYGYTF. The CDR3 nucleotides are TGTGCCAGCAGTTTATCGACGGACTCCTATGGCTACACCTTC.